The rows below give T cell receptor beta chains drawn from one sample of a study of blood T cell repertoires in COVID-19. Method: immunoSEQ multiplex PCR; TCRdb's copy keeps in-frame clones and lacks some. Of 43,000 or so clones in the sample, roughly 87% were seen once. The sample consisted of peripheral blood. Receptor source: a woman in her fifties or sixties with acute or convalescent COVID-19. CDR3s leave out the opening cysteine and the closing phenylalanine or tryptophan.

CDR3,V
ASSLGRGGAGGANVLT,TRBV7-2
ASSQGLAGGETQY,TRBV3-1/TRBV3-2
ASSLDEDLNTEAF,TRBV5-1
ASSTVPGQGTSGANVLT,TRBV27
ASSLAPGTGVYEQY,TRBV5-1
ASSHRGSIYEQY,TRBV6-5
ASNPGGDYGYT,TRBV12-3/TRBV12-4
ASSPPRANTEAF,TRBV18
ASSEASGLAKNIQY,TRBV10-2
ASSYSVLNTEAF,TRBV6-6
ASRRDFLQY,TRBV2
SGGGIGREAF,TRBV29-1
ASSLQGGNLGNGYT,TRBV7-3
ATSDSLGNEQF,TRBV24-1
ASSQDLADTQY,TRBV11-3
AISESGQGAYGYT,TRBV10-3
ASSPRQGTGGYT,TRBV27
ASSPGEKLF,TRBV7-9
ASSETWPRKYEQY,TRBV6-1
ASSEGRGWQSSYEQY,TRBV6-1
ATSDVRVYNEQF,TRBV24-1
ASSLAREENTEAF,TRBV5-4
ASSSGGKGYT,TRBV6-6
SVARGLASETQY,TRBV29-1
ASSPGWGEGANVLT,TRBV5-4
ASSVGGQGAPGELF,TRBV9
ASSQFSRGLEF,TRBV14
AWSVERGSTDTQY,TRBV30
ASSPGSGHTEAF,TRBV18
ASSSRQPGGEKLF,TRBV19
AWSGQGNQPQH,TRBV30